This T cell receptor (beta chain) was identified during a study of blood T cells in healthy people across ages. Primers used in a second PCR of roughly 7 to 12 cycles were a sample-barcoded 5' primer and a J-beta primer mix. MiXCR, applied by TCRdb to the 5' RACE reads, yields one record per CDR3 protein. There are nearly 800,000 distinct CDR3 sequences in the sample; around a quarter occur only once, and more than 3% lies in the top ten. The germline V gene encodes CDR1 SQVTM and CDR2 ANQGSEA. Losses at the gene ends were 5 bases for V and 1 base for J; bases not matched to a gene: 7. The CDR3 is made up of 15 amino acids. This clonotype was counted a few times. The same data also contributed to another study, on T cells of mothers and their children.

The TCR sequence derives from a boy aged 5 to 17 in good health. Source material: blood. The V gene is TRBV29-1, the J gene TRBJ2-1; 8 bases match TRBD1. The CDR3 coding sequence is TGCAGCGTTCGGCTACAGGGGGTTTCCTACAATGAGCAGTTCTTC. This encodes CSVRLQGVSYNEQFF.